The 25 T cell receptor beta chains below come from one sample, sequenced in a study of control samples from healthy donors and cancer patients. Repertoires were generated with immunoSEQ multiplex PCR, while TCRdb's copy carries only in-frame clones and drops some. The sample lists 120,000 to 150,000 clones, less than 90% seen once, with 8.5% to 9.5% in the top ten. Material: blood. These TCRs come from a woman under 40 in good health.

The chain employs TRBV6-5 and TRBJ1-1; D unresolved. Germline V gives CDR1 MNHEY, CDR2 SVGAGI. Trimming cost V 5 bases and J 0 bases, with 7 bases left between them. The length of the CDR3 is 13 residues. The chain's CDR3 is CASSPPLNTEAFF. In DNA, the CDR3 is TGTGCCAGCAGTCCTCCCCTGAACACTGAAGCTTTCTTT.

The chain has TRBV12-3 or TRBV12-4 and TRBJ2-1; no clear D gene. This CDR3 region has 13 residues. V lost 4 bases and J lost 7, with 11 bases in between. The CDR3 nucleotides are TGTGCCAGCAGTTCCTGGGCGGAGAATGAGCAGTTCTTC. Translation gives CASSSWAENEQFF.

V usage is TRBV7-3 and J usage is TRBJ1-2; no clear D gene. With 4 bases removed from V and 1 base from J, the gap between germline ends came to 13 bases. The CDR3 has 15 residues. CDR1 and CDR2 (germline): SGHTA, FQGTGA. The CDR3 coding sequence is TGTGCCAGCAGCTCCCGCGGGGAGTATAACTATGGCTACACCTTC. This gives the protein CASSSRGEYNYGYTF.

The V and J genes are TRBV2 and TRBJ1-1, with 8 bases that match TRBD1. The CDR3 is 14 residues long. Germline V gene lookup returns CDR1 SNHLY and CDR2 FYNNEI. The junction had 8 bases not matched to a gene; V was cut back by 7 bases and J by 4 bases. As DNA, the CDR3 is TGTGCCAGCACTACTGCAGGGGGCGTCACTGAAGCTTTCTTT. It yields the protein CASTTAGGVTEAFF.

This chain links TRBV19 with TRBJ1-5; possibly TRBD1 for D (5 bases). CDR3 length equals 13 residues. With 7 bases removed from V and 1 base from J, the gap between germline ends came to 8 bases. Germline CDR1 is LNHDA and CDR2 is SQIVND (reference sequence). The CDR3 nucleotides are TGTGCCAGTACCCGGGACAGCAATCAGCCCCAGCATTTT. Protein product: CASTRDSNQPQHF. Complete variable domain (other parts from reference TRBV19 and TRBJ1-5): DGGITQSPKYLFRKEGQNVTLSCEQNLNHDAMYWYRQDPGQGLRLIYYSQIVNDFQKGDIAEGYSVSREKKESFPLTVTSAQKNPTAFYLCASTRDSNQPQHFGDGTRLSIL.

The J gene is TRBJ1-2, the V gene TRBV5-4; D perhaps matches TRBD1 (5 bases). V shed 4 bases and J shed 3 bases, with 13 bases lying between them. The CDR3 sequence is 14 residues long. Germline V gene lookup returns CDR1 SGHNT and CDR2 YYREEE (reference sequence). This chain's CDR3 is CASSARGGYYGYTF. CDR3 DNA sequence: TGTGCCAGCAGCGCGCGGGGGGGGTACTATGGCTACACCTTC. The full variable domain, its missing parts supplied by reference TRBV5-4 and TRBJ1-2, is ETGVTQSPTHLIKTRGQQVTLRCSSQSGHNTVSWYQQALGQGPQFIFQYYREEENGRGNFPPRFSGLQFPNYSSELNVNALELDDSALYLCASSARGGYYGYTFGSGTRLTVV.

The V call is TRBV6-5, the J call TRBJ1-5, with D unclear. Germline V CDR1 and CDR2: MNHEY, SVGAGI. This CDR3 has 12 amino acids. The V gene lost 5 bases and the J gene lost 7 bases, with 9 bases spanning the gap. CDR3 loop: CASSPGIQPQHF. DNA of the CDR3: TGTGCCAGCAGTCCCGGGATCCAGCCCCAGCATTTT.

This clone was seen once. The rearrangement links TRBV5-1 to TRBJ2-3; possibly TRBD1 for D (6 bases). Germline CDR1 and CDR2: SGHRS and YFSETQ. The length of the CDR3 is 15 residues. Trimming took off 3 bases at V and 4 bases at J, with 15 bases between the two ends. The CDR3 bases are TGCGCCAGCAGCTCCGGGACCAGGGGAGCAGATACGCAGTATTTT. Protein sequence: CASSSGTRGADTQYF.

This clone appeared a few times. The CDR3: CASSQDLGGDEQFF. The CDR3 DNA reads TGTGCCAGCAGCCAAGATCTTGGGGGCGATGAGCAGTTCTTC. This chain links TRBV14 with TRBJ2-1, with D perhaps matching TRBD1 (6 bases). Germline CDR1 SGHDN, CDR2 FVKESK. V lost 0 bases and J lost 8, with 11 bases in between. This CDR3 has 14 residues.

V is TRBV19 and J is TRBJ1-5; TRBD1 is a possible D gene (5 bases). The CDR3 has 13 residues. V shed 4 bases and J shed 4 bases, with 8 bases lying between them. Per the germline V gene, CDR1 is LNHDA and CDR2 is SQIVND (reference sequence). CDR3 bases: TGTGCCAGTAGTAATGGGGGGAATCAGCCCCAGCATTTT. Translation gives CASSNGGNQPQHF.

This chain joins TRBV9 and TRBJ2-5; possible D gene TRBD2, 5 bases. Germline V CDR1 and CDR2: SGDLS, YYNGEE. V dropped 0 bases and J dropped 1 base, with 13 bases sitting between them. CDR3 length: 16 amino acids. The CDR3 coding sequence is TGTGCCAGCAGCGTAGGGACGCCCCGGGGCCAAGAGACCCAGTACTTC. Encoded protein: CASSVGTPRGQETQYF.

This clone was observed once. The CDR3: CASSLIAGVSAGELFF. CDR3 sequence (DNA): TGTGCCAGCAGCTTAATAGCGGGAGTTTCGGCCGGGGAGCTGTTTTTT. The chain carries TRBV7-3 and TRBJ2-2, with TRBD2 matching over 9 bases. Germline CDR1 and CDR2: SGHTA and FQGTGA. The CDR3 has 16 residues. With 1 base clipped from V and 6 bases from J, the junction kept 6 bases outside the gene matches.

J is TRBJ2-1 and V is TRBV7-2; the match to TRBD2 covers 10 bases. V was pared by 2 bases and J by 4 bases, with 8 bases of the junction left unmatched. Germline-derived CDR1 and CDR2 are SGHTA and FQGNSA. The CDR3 loop spans 17 amino acids. The CDR3 coding sequence is TGTGCCAGCAGCTTACAATCTAGCGGGAGAATGTACAATGAGCAGTTCTTC. It translates to CASSLQSSGRMYNEQFF.

The rearrangement links TRBV28 to TRBJ1-2; 12 nucleotides agree with TRBD1. The V segment lost 5 bases and the J segment 8 bases; nucleotides outside the gene matches: 12. The CDR3 covers 16 residues. The germline V gene has CDR1 MDHEN and CDR2 SYDVKM. CDR3 amino acids: CASSPMLGTGGWGYTF. In DNA form, the CDR3 reads TGTGCCAGCAGTCCTATGCTTGGGACAGGGGGCTGGGGCTACACCTTC.

This sequence joins TRBV18 and TRBJ1-1; 11 nucleotides agree with TRBD1. The CDR3 contains 16 residues. V was pared by 3 bases and J by 0 bases, with 3 bases of the junction left unmatched. Germline V lookup: CDR1 KGHSH, CDR2 LQKENI. The CDR3 DNA reads as TGTGCCAGCTCACCTGGGACAGGGGGACTGAACACTGAAGCTTTCTTT. This gives the protein CASSPGTGGLNTEAFF.

This clone appeared once. This chain links TRBV5-5 with TRBJ2-1, with TRBD2 as a possible D gene (5 bases). Germline V gives CDR1 SGHKS, CDR2 YYEKEE (reference sequence). The CDR3 has 16 amino acids. Deletions cut 0 bases from V and 7 bases from J, with 17 bases between. The CDR3 here is CASSLGSRLASNEQFF. The DNA for the CDR3 is TGTGCCAGCAGCTTGGGATCGCGGCTAGCTAGTAATGAGCAGTTCTTC. Using reference TRBV5-5 and TRBJ2-1 for the parts outside the CDR3, the full variable domain is DAGVTQSPTHLIKTRGQQVTLRCSPISGHKSVSWYQQVLGQGPQFIFQYYEKEERGRGNFPDRFSARQFPNYSSELNVNALLLGDSALYLCASSLGSRLASNEQFFGPGTRLTVL.

The gene calls are TRBV6-5 and TRBJ2-3; D remains unclear. Germline V gene lookup returns CDR1 MNHEY and CDR2 SVGAGI. The CDR3 is 12 amino acids. The ends were cut back, 6 bases at V and 2 bases at J, with 6 bases in the middle. The CDR3 sequence: CASRGTTDTQYF. The CDR3 coding sequence is TGTGCCAGCAGAGGCACCACAGATACGCAGTATTTT.

The chain combines TRBV7-2 with TRBJ2-2; maybe TRBD2 (5 bases). The CDR3 has 15 residues. Per the germline V gene, CDR1 is SGHTA and CDR2 is FQGNSA. Trimming removed 5 bases at V and 4 bases at J, with 14 bases between. CDR3 residues: CASSPRGPSTGELFF. CDR3 sequence (DNA): TGTGCCAGCAGCCCAAGAGGGCCGTCCACCGGGGAGCTGTTTTTT. Complete variable domain (other parts from reference TRBV7-2 and TRBJ2-2): GAGVSQSPSNKVTEKGKDVELRCDPISGHTALYWYRQSLGQGLEFLIYFQGNSAPDKSGLPSDRFSAERTGGSVSTLTIQRTQQEDSAVYLCASSPRGPSTGELFFGEGSRLTVL.

The chain combines TRBV5-1 with TRBJ2-1; D is unresolved. CDR3 size: 15 residues. Germline CDR1 is SGHRS and CDR2 is YFSETQ. Between the trimmed V and J ends, which lost 0 bases and 1 base, there was a span of 8 bases. The CDR3 region is CASSLGLLSYNEQFF. The CDR3 nucleotides are TGCGCCAGCAGCTTGGGACTGCTTTCCTACAATGAGCAGTTCTTC.

The chain joins TRBV15 to TRBJ2-1, with 9 nucleotides matching TRBD1. The germline gives CDR1 LNHNV, CDR2 YYDKDF (reference sequence). The V and J ends lost 0 bases and 6 bases, in that order; junction bases with no gene match: 12. This CDR3 region has 18 residues. CDR3 coding DNA: TGTGCCACCAGCAGAGATTTGATTCGGACAGGGGTCTCCAATGAGCAGTTCTTC. It yields the protein CATSRDLIRTGVSNEQFF. The whole variable domain, filled in from reference TRBV15 and TRBJ2-1, reads DAMVIQNPRYQVTQFGKPVTLSCSQTLNHNVMYWYQQKSSQAPKLLFHYYDKDFNNEADTPDNFQSRRPNTSFCFLDIRSPGLGDTAMYLCATSRDLIRTGVSNEQFFGPGTRLTVL.

The chain employs TRBV19 and TRBJ1-2; D remains unclear. CDR3 length: 12 residues. V lost 6 bases and J lost 4, with 9 bases in between. From germline, CDR1 is LNHDA and CDR2 SQIVND (reference sequence). The CDR3 loop reads CASSPAGYGYTF. DNA for the CDR3: TGTGCCAGTAGCCCTGCGGGCTATGGCTACACCTTC. Full variable domain (missing parts from reference TRBV19 and TRBJ1-2): DGGITQSPKYLFRKEGQNVTLSCEQNLNHDAMYWYRQDPGQGLRLIYYSQIVNDFQKGDIAEGYSVSREKKESFPLTVTSAQKNPTAFYLCASSPAGYGYTFGSGTRLTVV.

The rearrangement joins TRBV19 to TRBJ1-1; D is possibly TRBD1 (5 bases). The V and J ends lost 5 bases and 3 bases respectively, with 10 bases between them. This CDR3 comprises 13 residues. Germline loops: CDR1 LNHDA, CDR2 SQIVND (reference sequence). The CDR3 nucleotides are TGTGCCAGTAGTTTTCGCAGGGACACTGAAGCTTTCTTT. This gives the protein CASSFRRDTEAFF.

The chain joins TRBV15 to TRBJ1-5; no firm D call. This CDR3 is built from 12 residues. CDR1 and CDR2 (germline): LNHNV, YYDKDF (reference sequence). The ends were cut back, 5 bases at V and 5 bases at J, with 7 bases in the middle. CDR3 residues: CATSRIDQPQHF. CDR3 in DNA: TGTGCCACCAGCCGGATAGATCAGCCCCAGCATTTT.

This clone was seen a few times. This chain links TRBV7-2 with TRBJ1-3; 8 nucleotides agree with TRBD1. The CDR3 is made up of 14 amino acids. Germline CDR1 and CDR2: SGHTA and FQGNSA. The V segment lost 5 bases and the J segment 5 bases; nucleotides outside the gene matches: 5. The CDR3 nucleotides are TGTGCCAGCAGCCTCGACAGGGGTAGAAACACCATATATTTT. Protein: CASSLDRGRNTIYF.

The V gene is TRBV19, the J gene TRBJ2-2; D ambiguous. Trimming cost V 2 bases and J 7 bases, with 11 bases left between them. The germline CDR1 and CDR2 sequences are LNHDA and SQIVND (reference sequence). This CDR3 is built from 14 residues. The CDR3 protein is CASSIWAFVGELFF. The CDR3 DNA sequence: TGTGCCAGTAGTATATGGGCCTTTGTCGGGGAGCTGTTTTTT.